The 17 T cell receptor beta chains listed next were all sequenced from one sample in a study of blood T cell repertoires in COVID-19. Libraries were prepared by immunoSEQ multiplex PCR; TCRdb keeps only in-frame clonotypes and omits some of them. The sample has 310,000 or so clones; approximately 86% are singletons. The sample comprised peripheral blood. Source of these receptors: a man aged 65-85 years with acute or convalescent COVID-19.

This clone occurred once. CDR3 residues: CAAGGQGTYNEQFF. In nucleotides, the CDR3 is TGTGCCGCAGGGGGACAGGGGACCTACAATGAGCAGTTCTTC. This chain links TRBV19 with TRBJ2-1; TRBD1 agrees at 10 bases. V lost 11 bases to trimming and J lost 2 bases; unmatched junction nucleotides: 6. In germline, CDR1 is LNHDA, CDR2 SQIVND (reference sequence). The length of the CDR3 is 14 residues.

For this clone: The same CDR3 is also encoded by other DNA sequences in this sample. This rearrangement joins TRBV5-4 to TRBJ2-7; TRBD1 matches 11 bases. J lost 2 bases, V lost 5 bases, and 3 bases had no gene match. Looked up from germline, CDR1 is SGHNT and CDR2 is YYREEE (reference sequence). The CDR3 is 14 amino acids. The CDR3 loop is CASSPGQGAYEQYF. CDR3 DNA: TGTGCCAGCAGTCCGGGACAGGGGGCCTACGAGCAGTACTTC.

This clone was seen a few times. This same CDR3 is encoded by further DNA sequences in the sample. The chain links TRBV4-1 to TRBJ2-7, with 7 bases matching TRBD2. Unmatched junction bases numbered 12, after V lost 2 bases and J lost 2 bases. The CDR3 totals 17 residues. The germline V gene encodes CDR1 MGHRA and CDR2 YSYEKL. The CDR3 spells CASSQNFPSSGPYEQYF. The CDR3 bases are TGCGCCAGCAGCCAAAATTTCCCCTCTAGCGGCCCCTACGAGCAGTACTTC.

The chain recombines TRBV30 with TRBJ2-1; 7 bases are shared with TRBD1. This CDR3 has 16 amino acids. J lost 4 bases, V lost 1 base, and 10 bases had no gene match. Germline loops: CDR1 GTSNPN, CDR2 SVGIG (reference sequence). The CDR3 sequence: CAWSALTGKGYNEQFF. CDR3 nucleotide sequence: TGTGCCTGGAGTGCGTTGACAGGGAAGGGATACAATGAGCAGTTCTTC.

A note on this clone: Distinct nucleotide sequences in the sample also encode this CDR3. J is TRBJ1-5 and V is TRBV4-1, with 8 nucleotides matching TRBD1. Germline lookup yields CDR1 MGHRA and CDR2 YSYEKL. This CDR3 region has 15 residues. V shed 2 bases and J 6 bases; nucleotides not matched to a gene: 6. The CDR3 region is CASSQYRGDGQPQHF. In DNA, the CDR3 is TGCGCCAGCAGCCAATACAGGGGGGACGGTCAGCCCCAGCATTTT.

The chain employs TRBV5-5 and TRBJ1-5, with TRBD1 as a possible D gene (6 bases). The CDR3 runs to 13 residues. Per germline, CDR1 SGHKS and CDR2 YYEKEE (reference sequence). V was trimmed by 4 bases and J by 5 bases, leaving 10 bases between them. This chain's CDR3 is CASSPHRDQPQHF. CDR3 nucleotides: TGTGCCAGCAGCCCGCACAGGGATCAGCCCCAGCATTTT.

The chain carries TRBV4-3 and TRBJ2-3; no reliable D call. The CDR3 has 14 residues. Germline values: CDR1 LGHNA, CDR2 YSLEER. V was clipped by 1 base and J by 6 bases, with 11 bases between them. CDR3 loop: CASSQVAFVDTQYF. In DNA form, the CDR3 reads TGCGCCAGCAGCCAAGTTGCGTTCGTGGATACGCAGTATTTT.

There are a few counts of this clone. This sequence joins TRBV6-6 and TRBJ1-5; no firm D call. Germline values: CDR1 MNHNY, CDR2 SVGAGI (reference sequence). Trimming stripped 0 bases from V and 0 bases from J, with 9 bases between. CDR3 length: 16 residues. CDR3: CASSYSGQISNQPQHF. The CDR3 region has the DNA TGTGCCAGCAGTTACTCTGGGCAGATTAGCAATCAGCCCCAGCATTTT.

The CDR3 loop is CASSRLRGNGYTF. The CDR3 DNA is TGTGCCAGCAGCCGATTACGGGGAAATGGCTACACCTTC. The chain has TRBV14 and TRBJ1-2; D call uncertain. Germline CDR1 SGHDN, CDR2 FVKESK. This CDR3 has 13 amino acids. Trimming took off 4 bases at V and 6 bases at J, with 12 bases between the two ends. Full variable domain (missing parts from reference TRBV14 and TRBJ1-2): EAGVTQFPSHSVIEKGQTVTLRCDPISGHDNLYWYRRVMGKEIKFLLHFVKESKQDESGMPNNRFLAERTGGTYSTLKVQPAELEDSGVYFCASSRLRGNGYTFGSGTRLTVV.

This CDR3 is CASSPDRGLGYTF. The CDR3 DNA reads TGTGCCAGCAGCCCGGACAGGGGACTTGGCTACACCTTC. V is TRBV5-5 and J is TRBJ1-2, with 9 bases identical to TRBD1. Trimming took 4 bases from V and 7 from J; bases not matched to a gene: 5. The germline CDR1 and CDR2 sequences are SGHKS and YYEKEE (reference sequence). The CDR3 consists of 13 residues.

This rearrangement joins TRBV6-6 to TRBJ2-3; D is undetermined. The V gene lost 8 bases and the J gene lost 2 bases, with 5 bases spanning the gap. The CDR3 sequence is 11 residues long. Germline CDR1 is MNHNY and CDR2 is SVGAGI (reference sequence). CDR3 amino acids: CASQYTDTQYF. The CDR3 DNA follows: TGTGCCAGCCAGTACACAGATACGCAGTATTTT.

The chain is built from TRBV2 and TRBJ1-1; 8 nucleotides align to TRBD1. The J segment lost 2 bases and the V segment lost 7 bases, leaving 3 bases of the junction unmatched. CDR1 and CDR2 (germline): SNHLY, FYNNEI. This CDR3 contains 13 residues. The CDR3 DNA reads as TGTGCCAGCAAGGGACAGGACAACACTGAAGCTTTCTTT. This encodes CASKGQDNTEAFF.

CDR3 amino acids: CASSQGTKTYEQYF. DNA of the CDR3: TGTGCCAGCAGCCAAGGGACTAAGACCTACGAGCAGTACTTC. V usage is TRBV3-1 (or the pseudogene TRBV3-2) and J usage is TRBJ2-7; D may be TRBD2 (6 bases). This CDR3 region has 14 residues. Germline loops: CDR1 LGHDT, CDR2 YNNKEL (reference sequence). V lost 1 base and J lost 2, with 9 bases in between.

The chain recombines TRBV4-3 with TRBJ2-5, with a tentative D call TRBD1 (5 bases). CDR3 size: 13 residues. Germline-derived CDR1 and CDR2 are LGHNA and YSLEER. Trimming took 5 bases from V and 2 from J, leaving 9 bases between them. The CDR3 DNA is TGCGCCAGCAGCTCCGGACAACAAGAGACCCAGTACTTC. This codes for CASSSGQQETQYF.

This chain uses TRBV29-1 with TRBJ1-1; D remains unclear. Trimming stripped 4 bases from V and 6 bases from J, with 15 bases between. CDR1 and CDR2 (germline): SQVTM, ANQGSEA. The CDR3 sequence is 13 residues long. CDR3 protein: CSVAPDAGSEAFF. Here the CDR3 DNA reads TGCAGCGTTGCCCCGGACGCGGGGTCTGAAGCTTTCTTT.

The chain carries TRBV5-1 and TRBJ1-1, with TRBD1 as a possible D gene (6 bases). This CDR3 has 13 residues. Between the trimmed V and J ends, which lost 0 bases and 6 bases, there was a span of 9 bases. Looked up from germline, CDR1 is SGHRS and CDR2 is YFSETQ. For the CDR3, the DNA is TGCGCCAGCAGCTTGGAGACAGGTCCTGAAGCTTTCTTT. It encodes CASSLETGPEAFF.

The rearrangement links TRBV19 to TRBJ1-3; D remains ambiguous. The germline gives CDR1 LNHDA, CDR2 SQIVND (reference sequence). The ends were cut back, 4 bases at V and 3 bases at J, with 16 bases in the middle. There are 16 residues in the CDR3. The CDR3 here is CASSRRPNNYGNTIYF. CDR3 in DNA: TGTGCCAGTAGTAGGCGACCGAACAACTATGGAAACACCATATATTTT.